Reported below is one TCR beta chain. Its cognate antigen is unknown. The data belong to a study of OX40 agonist ivuxolimab in advanced cancers. Whole-study context: Partial responses were seen in three patients, one with hepatocellular carcinoma and two with cutaneous melanoma.

Findings and limits, study-wide: Some nonresponders additionally presented with little normalized T-cell clonal expansion. Mean expanded clone counts were higher in CD8+ than CD4+ T cells.

Any history of autoimmune disease or systemic immunosuppression disqualified patients. The V and J ends lost 6 bases and 1 base, in that order; junction bases with no gene match: 6. The CDR3 is made up of 15 amino acids. Germline V lookup: CDR1 MNHNY, CDR2 SVGAGI (reference sequence). Clones were read by immunoSEQ multiplex PCR, and TCRdb kept only the in-frame ones, dropping some. The repertoire holds 75,000 to 85,000 clones, with about nine tenths as singletons. The receptor was isolated from an adult with an advanced solid tumor such as melanoma, head and neck, liver or kidney cancer. The specimen was CD4+ or CD8+ T cells sorted from blood, collected in a trial of the OX40 agonist ivuxolimab. This sequence joins TRBV6-6 and TRBJ1-3; 7 bases line up with TRBD1. The CDR3 loop is CASSPGTESGNTIYF. CDR3 sequence (DNA): TGTGCCAGCAGCCCCGGGACAGAATCTGGAAACACCATATATTTT.